These 27 T cell receptor beta chains were all obtained from the same sample, sequenced in a study of blood T cell repertoires in COVID-19. Produced via immunoSEQ multiplex PCR; TCRdb's table is partial and in-frame only. The sample contains around 230,000 clones, 83% of which appear only once. Sample: peripheral blood. These receptors were obtained from a middle-aged woman with active or convalescent COVID-19.

The chain employs TRBV6-5 and TRBJ1-5; TRBD1 matches 7 bases. With 11 bases clipped from V and 2 bases from J, the junction kept 12 bases outside the gene matches. The length of the CDR3 is 15 residues. Germline V lookup: CDR1 MNHEY, CDR2 SVGAGI. CDR3 residues: CASNPGTAGNQPQHF. CDR3 sequence (DNA): TGTGCCTCTAACCCAGGGACAGCGGGCAATCAGCCCCAGCATTTT.

In its sample, this clone was seen a few times. The gene calls are TRBV29-1 and TRBJ1-1, with D possibly matching TRBD1 (6 bases). V was clipped by 5 bases and J by 5 bases, with 9 bases between them. The CDR3 is 11 residues long. Germline V gives CDR1 SQVTM, CDR2 ANQGSEA. CDR3 sequence reads: CSVHRETEAFF. CDR3 DNA sequence: TGCAGCGTTCACAGGGAGACTGAAGCTTTCTTT.

This clone was seen a few times. The chain uses TRBV21-1 and TRBJ1-4; the table gives TRBD1 as D, unverified against the DNA. TRBV21-1 is recorded as a pseudogene. The CDR3 consists of 13 residues. In nucleotides, the CDR3 is TGTGCCAGCAGCAGGGACAGAAATGAAAAACTGTTTTTT. Translated: CASSRDRNEKLFF.

V is TRBV5-1 and J is TRBJ1-6; 7 bases are a match to TRBD1. J lost 4 bases, V lost 0 bases, and 1 base had no gene match. The CDR3 runs to 15 residues. Germline V CDR1 and CDR2: SGHRS, YFSETQ. The CDR3 loop reads CASSLEQGYNSPLHF. CDR3 nucleotide sequence: TGCGCCAGCAGCTTGGAACAGGGGTATAATTCACCCCTCCACTTT.

The V call is TRBV21-1, the J call TRBJ1-2; the table's D call TRBD1 went unverified against the DNA. TRBV21-1 constitutes a pseudogene. This CDR3 region has 14 residues. Here the CDR3 DNA reads TGTGCCAGCAGGTCTACAGGGGAAAACTATGGCTACACCTTC. It is translated as CASRSTGENYGYTF.

In its sample, this clone was seen once. The V call is TRBV5-1, the J call TRBJ1-1; D is unresolved. The V gene's germline CDR1 is SGHRS and CDR2 YFSETQ. Trimming cost V 0 bases and J 1 base, with 7 bases left between them. This CDR3 spans 14 amino acids. The CDR3 nucleotides read TGCGCCAGCAGCTTGGCACAGAGGAACACTGAAGCTTTCTTT. Encoded protein: CASSLAQRNTEAFF.

The chain joins TRBV27 to TRBJ1-6; TRBD1 might be the D (5 bases). V was shortened by 1 base and J by 11 bases, with 6 bases between the two germline ends. CDR3 size: 12 residues. CDR1 and CDR2 (germline): MNHEY, SMNVEV (reference sequence). CDR3 loop: CASSLWGAPLHF. Written as DNA, the CDR3 is TGTGCCAGCAGTTTATGGGGCGCACCCCTCCACTTT.

This sequence joins TRBV6-5 and TRBJ2-7, with a possible D match to TRBD1 (5 bases). CDR1 is MNHEY and CDR2 is SVGAGI in the germline V gene. Trimming took off 6 bases at V and 5 bases at J, with 17 bases between the two ends. This CDR3 spans 14 amino acids. The CDR3 loop reads CASSLRQLGHEQYF. CDR3 coding DNA: TGTGCCAGCAGCCTCCGACAGCTAGGGCACGAGCAGTACTTC.

The rearrangement uses TRBV7-9 and TRBJ1-1; D is undetermined. This CDR3 comprises 14 residues. CDR1 and CDR2 (germline): SEHNR, FQNEAQ (reference sequence). Between the trimmed V and J ends, which lost 4 bases and 0 bases, there was a span of 9 bases. Written as DNA, the CDR3 is TGTGCCAGCAGCTCGCAGATACTGAACACTGAAGCTTTCTTT. The encoded protein is CASSSQILNTEAFF.

The gene calls are TRBV6-1 and TRBJ1-2; no clear D gene. Germline V gene lookup returns CDR1 MNHNS and CDR2 SASEGT. The CDR3 contains 12 residues. The V end was cut by 1 base, the J end by 8 bases, with 8 bases between. CDR3 loop: CASSEVGWGYTF. The CDR3, as DNA: TGTGCCAGCAGTGAAGTGGGCTGGGGCTACACCTTC.

Only one count was recorded for this clone. The chain has TRBV28 and TRBJ1-2; 8 bases are shared with TRBD1. The germline V gene has CDR1 MDHEN and CDR2 SYDVKM. V lost 1 base, J lost 6 bases, and 10 bases stayed unmatched. This CDR3 is 16 amino acids long. The CDR3 DNA sequence: TGTGCCAGCAGTTTATTCCCCCAGGACAGGGCAGATGGCTACACCTTC. Its protein product is CASSLFPQDRADGYTF.

CDR3 amino acids: CASTQGRQPQHF. The CDR3 DNA is TGTGCCAGCACCCAAGGGAGGCAGCCCCAGCATTTT. The V and J genes are TRBV12-3 or TRBV12-4 and TRBJ1-5; D not resolved. V lost 7 bases and J 7 bases, leaving 11 bases between the germline ends. There are 12 residues in the CDR3.

This chain connects TRBV6-5 to TRBJ2-7; TRBD1 aligns across 9 bases. V shed 8 bases, J shed 1 base, and the junction held 6 bases outside the gene matches. Per the germline V gene, CDR1 is MNHEY and CDR2 is SVGAGI. This CDR3 is built from 14 residues. The CDR3 protein is CASAGTGPSYEQYF. Here the CDR3 DNA reads TGTGCCAGCGCCGGGACAGGGCCGTCCTACGAGCAGTACTTC.

V and J are TRBV18 and TRBJ1-2; D might be TRBD1 (5 bases). The V end was cut by 8 bases, the J end by 1 base, with 17 bases between. Germline values: CDR1 KGHSH, CDR2 LQKENI. The CDR3 is made up of 15 amino acids. The CDR3 sequence is CASTERQGLNYGYTF. CDR3 sequence (DNA): TGTGCCAGCACCGAGAGGCAGGGACTTAACTATGGCTACACCTTC.

This clone has only one observation. The V call is TRBV29-1, the J call TRBJ2-7; the match to TRBD1 covers 7 bases. V gave up 0 bases and J gave up 0 bases; unmatched junction bases: 8. The CDR3 spans 16 residues. Germline V lookup: CDR1 SQVTM, CDR2 ANQGSEA. The CDR3 nucleotides are TGCAGCGTTGAAGACCTGACAGGGCCGTTCTCCTACGAGCAGTACTTC. Amino acids: CSVEDLTGPFSYEQYF.

The V and J genes are TRBV7-9 and TRBJ1-4; 7 bases map to TRBD1. CDR3 length equals 14 residues. The germline CDR1 and CDR2 sequences are SEHNR and FQNEAQ (reference sequence). V was clipped by 5 bases and J by 5 bases; unmatched bases: 5. The CDR3 nucleotides read TGTGCCAGCAGCCCGGACAGGTTAAATGAAAAACTGTTTTTT. Protein product: CASSPDRLNEKLFF.

The CDR3 protein is CASSPTGGSGNTIYF. DNA of the CDR3: TGCGCCAGCAGCCCAACAGGGGGTAGTGGAAACACCATATATTTT. The chain links TRBV5-1 to TRBJ1-3; TRBD1 matches at 8 bases. From germline, CDR1 is SGHRS and CDR2 YFSETQ. The CDR3 is 15 amino acids. Germline trimming cut 4 bases from V and 3 bases from J; bases unmatched to any gene: 6.

The J gene is TRBJ1-5, the V gene TRBV7-8, with TRBD1 as a possible D gene (5 bases). V shed 2 bases and J shed 3 bases, with 8 bases lying between them. CDR3 length: 14 amino acids. CDR1 is SGHVS, CDR2 FQNEAQ, per germline. The CDR3 bases are TGTGCCAGCAGCTTACAGGGCACCAATCAGCCCCAGCATTTT. Amino acids: CASSLQGTNQPQHF.

The chain recombines TRBV5-1 with TRBJ1-1; perhaps TRBD1 as D (5 bases). CDR1 and CDR2 from the germline V gene are SGHRS and YFSETQ. This CDR3 is 13 amino acids long. V was clipped by 3 bases and J by 4 bases, with 10 bases between them. CDR3: CASSWGTSTEAFF. CDR3 coding DNA: TGCGCCAGCAGCTGGGGGACTAGCACTGAAGCTTTCTTT.

This clone was seen once. The chain combines TRBV5-4 with TRBJ1-2; TRBD1 matches 7 bases. The CDR3 has 14 residues. V trimming: 6 bases; J trimming: 0 bases; junction bases outside the gene matches: 5. Germline assignment: CDR1 SGHNT and CDR2 YYREEE (reference sequence). CDR3 amino acids: CASTDRAANYGYTF. CDR3 DNA: TGTGCCAGCACCGACAGGGCAGCTAACTATGGCTACACCTTC.

The chain links TRBV30 to TRBJ1-4; D is possibly TRBD1 (6 bases). The V end lost 0 bases, the J end lost 4 bases, and 12 bases lay between the germline ends. The CDR3 sequence is 15 residues long. Germline V lookup: CDR1 GTSNPN, CDR2 SVGIG (reference sequence). For the CDR3, the DNA is TGTGCCTGGAGTGTAGGGTCAGGGGTTAATGAAAAACTGTTTTTT. It encodes CAWSVGSGVNEKLFF. The whole variable domain, filled in from reference TRBV30 and TRBJ1-4, reads SQTIHQWPATLVQPVGSPLSLECTVEGTSNPNLYWYRQAAGRGLQLLFYSVGIGQISSEVPQNLSASRPQDRQFILSSKKLLLSDSGFYLCAWSVGSGVNEKLFFGSGTQLSVL.

The chain joins TRBV19 to TRBJ2-1; weak D call: TRBD1 (7 bases). V was cut by 1 base and J by 0 bases, with 13 bases left in between. Germline V lookup: CDR1 LNHDA, CDR2 SQIVND (reference sequence). This CDR3 is built from 17 residues. CDR3 amino acids: CASSIGTGLSSYNEQFF. CDR3 DNA sequence: TGTGCCAGTAGTATAGGGACAGGACTAAGCTCCTACAATGAGCAGTTCTTC.

The CDR3 here is CASSTPFRRTHKDSYEQYF. CDR3 sequence (DNA): TGTGCCAGTAGTACTCCCTTCCGAAGGACACATAAGGATTCCTACGAGCAGTACTTC. The chain is built from TRBV19 and TRBJ2-7; possibly TRBD1 for D (5 bases). This CDR3 spans 19 amino acids. The V end was cut by 4 bases, the J end by 1 base, with 26 bases between. Germline-derived CDR1 and CDR2 are LNHDA and SQIVND (reference sequence).

The chain recombines TRBV7-8 with TRBJ1-5, with 10 bases aligning to TRBD1. V shed 5 bases, J shed 3 bases, and the junction held 10 bases outside the gene matches. From germline, CDR1 is SGHVS and CDR2 FQNEAQ. This CDR3 is 17 amino acids long. CDR3 DNA sequence: TGTGCCAGCAGCCTAATAGGGACAGGGGATCTCAATCAGCCCCAGCATTTT. Translated: CASSLIGTGDLNQPQHF.

This rearrangement joins TRBV7-2 to TRBJ2-7; D may be TRBD1 (6 bases). From germline, CDR1 is SGHTA and CDR2 FQGNSA. Between the trimmed V and J ends, which lost 5 bases and 5 bases, there was a span of 19 bases. This CDR3 is built from 15 residues. CDR3 region: CASSPGASQVHEQYF. DNA for the CDR3: TGTGCCAGCAGCCCAGGGGCCTCCCAGGTCCACGAGCAGTACTTC.

The chain has TRBV7-8 and TRBJ2-2; 7 positions agree with TRBD1. CDR1 is SGHVS, CDR2 FQNEAQ, per germline. This CDR3 has 17 amino acids. The V gene end was trimmed by 5 bases and the J gene end by 5 bases; junction bases not matched to a gene: 14. CDR3 in DNA: TGTGCCAGCAGCCGAGATGTAGAGGGGGCGCGGACCGGGGAGCTGTTTTTT. It encodes CASSRDVEGARTGELFF.

About this clone: A junction boundary mismatches the germline segment, possibly from a read error. The chain recombines TRBV7-7 with TRBJ2-1; 14 bases match TRBD2. CDR3 length: 16 residues. The germline CDR1 and CDR2 sequences are SSHAT and FNYEAQ (reference sequence). In nucleotides, the CDR3 is TGTGCTAGCAGCTCGGGACTAGCGGGAGTGTACAATGAGCAGTTCTTC. Protein sequence: CASSSGLAGVYNEQFF.